The 18 T cell receptor beta chains reported below all come from one sample, sequenced in a study of cytomegalovirus exposure and HLA in healthy donors. Vbeta (60) and Jbeta (13) primers were used in the PCR. Repertoires were generated with immunoSEQ multiplex PCR, while TCRdb's copy carries only in-frame clones and drops some. Here the sample spans under 130,000 clones, 75% being singletons. The specimen sequenced was PBMCs. Receptors were obtained from a man in his forties or fifties in good health and CMV-seronegative.

V and J are TRBV5-6 and TRBJ2-7, with unresolved D. Germline V gene data show CDR1 as SGHDT and CDR2 as YYEEEE. With 4 bases removed from V and 3 bases from J, the gap between germline ends came to 11 bases. This CDR3 spans 13 amino acids. Written as DNA, the CDR3 is TGTGCCAGCAGCCCTACGTGGAGCTACGAGCAGTACTTC. Its translation: CASSPTWSYEQYF.

This chain connects TRBV7-2 to TRBJ1-1, with a possible D match to TRBD1 (5 bases). The CDR3 has 15 residues. In germline, CDR1 is SGHTA, CDR2 FQGNSA. Trimming removed 4 bases from V and 7 bases from J, with 19 bases in between. This chain's CDR3 is CASSSSGGTRGEAFF. In DNA, the CDR3 is TGTGCCAGCAGCTCTTCGGGGGGGACCCGAGGTGAAGCTTTCTTT. Together with reference TRBV7-2 and TRBJ1-1, the CDR3 gives the full variable domain: GAGVSQSPSNKVTEKGKDVELRCDPISGHTALYWYRQSLGQGLEFLIYFQGNSAPDKSGLPSDRFSAERTGGSVSTLTIQRTQQEDSAVYLCASSSSGGTRGEAFFGQGTRLTVV.

This chain links TRBV6-1 with TRBJ2-7; 13 bases are a match to TRBD2. The CDR3 is made up of 14 amino acids. The germline CDR1 and CDR2 sequences are MNHNS and SASEGT. With 6 bases clipped from V and 2 bases from J, the junction kept 1 base outside the gene matches. The chain's CDR3 is CASSGLAGAYEQYF. For the CDR3, the DNA is TGTGCCAGCAGCGGACTAGCGGGAGCCTACGAGCAGTACTTC.

V usage is TRBV5-1 and J usage is TRBJ2-1, with D maybe TRBD1 (5 bases). The CDR3 consists of 12 residues. Trimming removed 4 bases at V and 10 bases at J, with 12 bases between. Germline V CDR1 and CDR2: SGHRS, YFSETQ. The CDR3 DNA follows: TGCGCCAGCAGCCCCCAGGGTCGGGAGCAGTTCTTC. Its protein is CASSPQGREQFF.

In its sample, this clone was seen a few times. The same CDR3 arises from other DNA sequences in this sample as well. The V call is TRBV6-5, the J call TRBJ1-3, with D possibly being TRBD1 (5 bases). V lost 5 bases to trimming and J lost 0 bases, with 8 bases between them. Germline CDR1 MNHEY, CDR2 SVGAGI. The CDR3 loop spans 14 amino acids. CDR3 sequence: CASSLDSSGNTIYF. The CDR3 DNA reads TGTGCCAGCAGTCTCGACAGCTCTGGAAACACCATATATTTT.

V is TRBV5-1 and J is TRBJ1-6; 8 nucleotides line up with TRBD1. Germline CDR1 reads SGHRS; CDR2 reads YFSETQ. Germline trimming cut 0 bases from V and 1 base from J; bases unmatched to any gene: 3. CDR3 length: 17 residues. CDR3 sequence: CASSLEQGASYNSPLHF. The CDR3 coding sequence is TGCGCCAGCAGCTTGGAGCAGGGGGCTTCCTATAATTCACCCCTCCACTTT.

V usage is TRBV6-5 and J usage is TRBJ2-2; 7 bases fit TRBD2. This CDR3 is built from 16 residues. Trimming at V came to 2 bases and at J to 3 bases, leaving 6 bases not matched to a gene. Germline CDR1 reads MNHEY; CDR2 reads SVGAGI. CDR3 sequence reads: CASSYAGLADTGELFF. CDR3 nucleotides: TGTGCCAGCAGTTACGCCGGGCTAGCGGACACCGGGGAGCTGTTTTTT.

This clone was found once. This rearrangement joins TRBV4-1 to TRBJ2-7; D is possibly TRBD2 (5 bases). The CDR3 is made up of 15 amino acids. V was clipped by 0 bases and J by 0 bases, with 9 bases between them. CDR1 and CDR2 from the germline V gene are MGHRA and YSYEKL. The chain's CDR3 is CASSQDWRASYEQYF. CDR3 sequence (DNA): TGCGCCAGCAGCCAAGATTGGCGGGCCTCCTACGAGCAGTACTTC.

This clone was counted between two and nine times. The chain couples TRBV27 to TRBJ1-5; 9 nucleotides align to TRBD1. Germline loops: CDR1 MNHEY, CDR2 SMNVEV (reference sequence). The CDR3 covers 15 residues. V lost 6 bases, J lost 4 bases, and 7 bases stayed unmatched. The CDR3 DNA is TGTGCCAGCAGCATACAGGGGGCGGGTAATCAGCCCCAGCATTTT. Encoded protein: CASSIQGAGNQPQHF.

CDR3 region: CASFRVYNEQFF. The CDR3 region has the DNA TGTGCCAGCTTCCGGGTCTACAATGAGCAGTTCTTC. The gene calls are TRBV7-9 and TRBJ2-1; D not resolved. The ends were cut back, 8 bases at V and 3 bases at J, with 8 bases in the middle. Per the germline V gene, CDR1 is SEHNR and CDR2 is FQNEAQ (reference sequence). The CDR3 is 12 residues long.

The chain is built from TRBV4-1 and TRBJ2-7, with D possibly being TRBD1 (6 bases). V was cut by 5 bases and J by 6 bases, with 11 bases left in between. Germline CDR1 MGHRA, CDR2 YSYEKL. The CDR3 sequence is 12 residues long. CDR3 loop: CASSFQGSEQYF. In DNA form, the CDR3 reads TGCGCCAGCAGCTTTCAGGGGTCCGAGCAGTACTTC.

There are a few counts of this clone. The CDR3 loop is CASSLGFAGPYEQYF. The CDR3, as DNA: TGTGCCAGCAGCTTGGGGTTCGCGGGCCCCTACGAGCAGTACTTC. The rearrangement joins TRBV5-8 to TRBJ2-7, with a weak D call TRBD2 (5 bases). The germline V gene encodes CDR1 SGHTS and CDR2 YDEGEE. The germline V and J ends were trimmed by 0 bases and 2 bases, with 12 bases remaining between them. This CDR3 contains 15 residues. The variable domain in full, with the rest retrieved from reference TRBV5-8 and TRBJ2-7, is EAGVTQSPTHLIKTRGQQATLRCSPISGHTSVYWYQQALGLGLQFLLWYDEGEERNRGNFPPRFSGRQFPNYSSELNVNALELEDSALYLCASSLGFAGPYEQYFGPGTRLTVT.

V usage is TRBV4-1 and J usage is TRBJ1-6; no definite D call. Trimming cost V 9 bases and J 8 bases, with 11 bases left between them. From germline, CDR1 is MGHRA and CDR2 YSYEKL. The CDR3 is 12 amino acids. In nucleotides, the CDR3 is TGCGCCAGTAAATCGTCGGATTCACCCCTCCACTTT. Its protein product is CASKSSDSPLHF.

V gene TRBV2 combines with J gene TRBJ1-4, with D perhaps matching TRBD1 (6 bases). The germline CDR1 and CDR2 sequences are SNHLY and FYNNEI. This CDR3 is built from 16 residues. Trimming took off 5 bases at V and 4 bases at J, with 17 bases between the two ends. DNA for the CDR3: TGTGCCAGCAGTAGAACAGGGACCGCACTTAATGAAAAACTGTTTTTT. Translation gives CASSRTGTALNEKLFF.

The chain carries TRBV7-9 and TRBJ2-7, with D perhaps TRBD2 (6 bases). Trimming took 5 bases from V and 5 from J, leaving 22 bases between them. This CDR3 has 16 residues. Germline V gene data show CDR1 as SEHNR and CDR2 as FQNEAQ (reference sequence). The CDR3 protein is CASSPPRGGAADEQYF. Written as DNA, the CDR3 is TGTGCCAGCAGCCCTCCCCGCGGAGGGGCGGCGGACGAGCAGTACTTC.

J is TRBJ2-3 and V is TRBV7-9; 15 bases match TRBD2. V dropped 5 bases and J dropped 5; count of bases not matched to a gene: 8. Germline V lookup: CDR1 SEHNR, CDR2 FQNEAQ (reference sequence). The CDR3 spans 17 residues. CDR3: CASSPRTSGRDGDTQYF. CDR3 DNA sequence: TGTGCCAGCAGCCCACGGACTAGCGGGAGGGATGGAGATACGCAGTATTTT.

The chain is built from TRBV6-4 and TRBJ2-1, with 7 bases identical to TRBD2. V was clipped by 3 bases and J by 2 bases; unmatched bases: 4. The CDR3 is 15 amino acids. Germline V gene sequence: CDR1 MRHNA, CDR2 SNTAGT. The CDR3 bases are TGTGCCAGCAGTGATGAGGGAGGGCCCTACAATGAGCAGTTCTTC. Translating it yields CASSDEGGPYNEQFF.

The chain uses TRBV15 and TRBJ2-1, with 13 bases matching TRBD2. With V trimmed by 4 bases and J by 3 bases, 15 bases remained unmatched. The CDR3 totals 20 residues. Germline loops: CDR1 LNHNV, CDR2 YYDKDF (reference sequence). CDR3 sequence: CATSTRTSGSPIRSYNEQFF. As DNA, the CDR3 is TGTGCCACCAGCACCCGGACTAGCGGGAGCCCCATCCGTAGCTACAATGAGCAGTTCTTC.